These 25 T cell receptor beta chains were sequenced from one sample in a study of cytomegalovirus exposure and HLA in healthy donors. Libraries were prepared by immunoSEQ multiplex PCR; TCRdb keeps only in-frame clonotypes and omits some of them. The sample yields about 120,000 clones, 85% to 90% seen once. Sequencing was performed on PBMCs. These receptors originate from a woman under 30 in good health and CMV-seropositive.

This clone was seen many times. The V gene is TRBV5-1, the J gene TRBJ2-2; 9 nucleotides match TRBD1. In germline, CDR1 is SGHRS, CDR2 YFSETQ. This CDR3 comprises 16 residues. V lost 4 bases, J lost 5 bases, and 9 bases stayed unmatched. The CDR3: CASSAPGQGLTGELFF. The CDR3 coding sequence is TGCGCCAGCAGCGCTCCGGGACAGGGACTTACCGGGGAGCTGTTTTTT.

The chain recombines TRBV7-9 with TRBJ1-2, with D possibly being TRBD1 (6 bases). Germline values: CDR1 SEHNR, CDR2 FQNEAQ (reference sequence). V was cut by 0 bases and J by 4 bases, with 6 bases left in between. The CDR3 runs to 13 residues. CDR3 region: CASSLARGYGYTF. CDR3 nucleotide sequence: TGTGCCAGCAGCTTAGCCAGGGGCTATGGCTACACCTTC.

The count of this clone is one. The CDR3 protein is CASSENSYVNYGYTF. CDR3 in DNA: TGTGCCAGCAGTGAAAACAGCTACGTGAACTATGGCTACACCTTC. The chain has TRBV6-1 and TRBJ1-2; D gene uncertain. The germline V gene encodes CDR1 MNHNS and CDR2 SASEGT. CDR3 length equals 15 residues. Deletions cut 2 bases from V and 2 bases from J, with 12 bases between.

The gene calls are TRBV6-5 and TRBJ2-2; D unresolved. Trimming removed 4 bases at V and 5 bases at J, with 8 bases between. Germline CDR1 MNHEY, CDR2 SVGAGI. The length of the CDR3 is 13 residues. The CDR3 loop is CASSSIQTGELFF. In DNA form, the CDR3 reads TGTGCCAGCAGTTCCATCCAAACCGGGGAGCTGTTTTTT.

The V and J genes are TRBV6-6 and TRBJ2-7; 9 bases match TRBD1. The V gene end was trimmed by 6 bases and the J gene end by 6 bases; junction bases not matched to a gene: 12. The CDR3 sequence is 15 residues long. Germline V gives CDR1 MNHNY, CDR2 SVGAGI (reference sequence). CDR3: CASSYPGTGLAEQYF. CDR3 in DNA: TGTGCCAGCAGCTACCCCGGGACAGGGCTGGCCGAGCAGTACTTC.

The table lists this clone with a count of one. V usage is TRBV23-1 and J usage is TRBJ2-2; no firm D call. TRBV23-1 is assigned to the ORF class and has an uncertain function. V lost 6 bases to trimming and J lost 3 bases, with 11 bases between them. The CDR3 is 14 amino acids. The CDR3 bases are TGCGCCAGCAGGGCCACAGCTCACACCGGGGAGCTGTTTTTT. Its translation: CASRATAHTGELFF.

The V and J genes are TRBV6-4 and TRBJ2-1; 13 bases map to TRBD2. J was trimmed by 6 bases and V by 4 bases; bases with no gene match: 0. The CDR3 extends over 14 amino acids. The V gene's germline CDR1 is MRHNA and CDR2 SNTAGT. The CDR3 DNA follows: TGTGCCAGCAGTGGGACTAGCGGGAGCAATGAGCAGTTCTTC. This encodes CASSGTSGSNEQFF.

The V call is TRBV7-9, the J call TRBJ2-7, with 7 bases identical to TRBD2. With 4 bases clipped from V and 4 bases from J, the junction kept 7 bases outside the gene matches. The CDR3 is made up of 14 amino acids. In germline, CDR1 is SEHNR, CDR2 FQNEAQ (reference sequence). CDR3 sequence: CASSSEAGLYEQYF. CDR3 bases: TGTGCCAGCAGCTCCGAAGCGGGACTATACGAGCAGTACTTC.

V usage is TRBV11-2 and J usage is TRBJ1-1; TRBD1 matches at 8 bases. With V trimmed by 2 bases and J by 4 bases, 9 bases remained unmatched. CDR1 is SGHAT and CDR2 is FQNNGV in the germline V gene. The CDR3 is 16 amino acids. CDR3 protein: CASSLLRTGLSTEAFF. CDR3 nucleotide sequence: TGTGCCAGCAGCTTATTGAGGACAGGGTTGAGCACTGAAGCTTTCTTT.

The chain links TRBV7-9 to TRBJ1-2; D not certain. Germline CDR1 and CDR2: SEHNR and FQNEAQ (reference sequence). With 6 bases removed from V and 4 bases from J, the gap between germline ends came to 12 bases. This CDR3 contains 13 residues. This chain's CDR3 is CASSTWLSYGYTF. CDR3 nucleotide sequence: TGTGCCAGCAGTACGTGGCTCTCCTATGGCTACACCTTC.

This rearrangement joins TRBV4-1 to TRBJ2-3; 7 bases agree with TRBD2. This CDR3 comprises 16 residues. J lost 7 bases, V lost 0 bases, and 10 bases had no gene match. Germline loops: CDR1 MGHRA, CDR2 YSYEKL. The CDR3: CASSQEGGTPRNTQYF. The CDR3 DNA follows: TGCGCCAGCAGCCAAGAGGGAGGGACCCCGCGAAATACGCAGTATTTT.

This clone occurred once. V is TRBV7-3 and J is TRBJ2-1; no firm D call. CDR1 SGHTA and CDR2 FQGTGA come from the germline V gene. The ends were cut back, 9 bases at V and 4 bases at J, with 13 bases in the middle. The CDR3 loop spans 13 amino acids. The CDR3 DNA is TGTGCCAGTCTGGGCAGCCGATACAATGAGCAGTTCTTC. It encodes CASLGSRYNEQFF.

CDR3: CASSLGSHLAIGETQYF. CDR3 in DNA: TGTGCCAGCAGCTTGGGGTCACATCTAGCGATAGGGGAGACCCAGTACTTC. The chain combines TRBV5-5 with TRBJ2-5; the D gene is possibly TRBD2 (6 bases). Germline V CDR1 and CDR2: SGHKS, YYEKEE (reference sequence). Trimming shortened V by 0 bases and J by 5 bases, and 20 bases separated the two germline ends. There are 17 residues in the CDR3.

V usage is TRBV9 and J usage is TRBJ2-3; 7 nucleotides align to TRBD1. The CDR3 spans 16 residues. V lost 1 base and J lost 1; bases outside the gene matches: 6. From germline, CDR1 is SGDLS and CDR2 YYNGEE. In nucleotides, the CDR3 is TGTGCCAGCAGCGTACGACAGGGCCAAGGCACAGATACGCAGTATTTT. Protein product: CASSVRQGQGTDTQYF. Variable domain in full (rest from reference TRBV9 and TRBJ2-3): DSGVTQTPKHLITATGQRVTLRCSPRSGDLSVYWYQQSLDQGLQFLIQYYNGEERAKGNILERFSAQQFPDLHSELNLSSLELGDSALYFCASSVRQGQGTDTQYFGPGTRLTVL.

This clone was seen only a few times. The V call is TRBV11-2, the J call TRBJ2-7, with 7 bases that match TRBD1. This CDR3 is 15 amino acids long. Unmatched junction bases numbered 9, after V lost 5 bases and J lost 2 bases. Germline loops: CDR1 SGHAT, CDR2 FQNNGV. CDR3 nucleotides: TGTGCCAGCAGCCAGGGACAGCTGAATACCTACGAGCAGTACTTC. Its translation is CASSQGQLNTYEQYF.

The V call is TRBV4-1, the J call TRBJ2-1; 11 bases are shared with TRBD2. Germline values: CDR1 MGHRA, CDR2 YSYEKL. The CDR3 length is 13 residues. J was trimmed by 15 bases and V by 2 bases; bases with no gene match: 6. The CDR3 sequence is CASSQPLAGGTFF. The DNA of the CDR3 is TGCGCCAGCAGCCAACCCTTAGCGGGGGGGACGTTCTTC.

This chain connects TRBV7-9 to TRBJ1-2; a weak D match, TRBD1 (6 bases). From germline, CDR1 is SEHNR and CDR2 FQNEAQ (reference sequence). The CDR3 is 11 amino acids. CDR3 nucleotide sequence: TGTGAAAAAGGGGGGGACTATGGCTACACCTTC. Translation gives CEKGGDYGYTF.

J is TRBJ1-5 and V is TRBV6-1, with TRBD1 as a possible D gene (5 bases). This CDR3 has 15 amino acids. From germline, CDR1 is MNHNS and CDR2 SASEGT. V shed 0 bases and J shed 7 bases, with 13 bases lying between them. The CDR3 spells CASSEAGRVRQPQHF. CDR3 bases: TGTGCCAGCAGTGAAGCCGGCAGGGTGAGGCAGCCCCAGCATTTT.

On this clone itself: Sequence at one end of the junction differs from germline and may be a read error. This chain uses TRBV7-7 with TRBJ2-5, with D uncertain. The CDR3 sequence is 15 residues long. CDR1 and CDR2 from the germline V gene are SSHAT and FNYEAQ (reference sequence). This chain's CDR3 is CASSLTGHYQETQYF. CDR3 sequence (DNA): TGTGCTAGCAGCTTAACTGGGCATTACCAAGAGACCCAGTACTTC.

The chain employs TRBV13 and TRBJ1-4; the D gene is possibly TRBD1 (5 bases). Germline lookup yields CDR1 PRHDT and CDR2 FYEKMQ (reference sequence). This CDR3 region has 14 residues. Trimming took off 4 bases at V and 4 bases at J, with 10 bases between the two ends. The CDR3 DNA follows: TGTGCCAGCAGCTCCGGACAAATTAATGAAAAACTGTTTTTT. This gives the protein CASSSGQINEKLFF. Based on the CDR3 plus reference TRBV13 and TRBJ1-4, the full variable domain is AAGVIQSPRHLIKEKRETATLKCYPIPRHDTVYWYQQGPGQDPQFLISFYEKMQSDKGSIPDRFSAQQFSDYHSELNMSSLELGDSALYFCASSSGQINEKLFFGSGTQLSVL.

The chain uses TRBV5-1 and TRBJ2-5; 11 bases agree with TRBD2. V was clipped by 5 bases and J by 2 bases; unmatched bases: 5. The CDR3 covers 15 residues. Germline V lookup: CDR1 SGHRS, CDR2 YFSETQ. The CDR3 DNA is TGCGCCAGCAGACCGACTAGCGGGGTACAAGAGACCCAGTACTTC. Translation: CASRPTSGVQETQYF.

The rearrangement links TRBV10-3 to TRBJ1-1, with 8 bases fitting TRBD1. Germline lookup yields CDR1 ENHRY and CDR2 SYGVKD. The CDR3 runs to 15 residues. The junction had 2 bases not matched to a gene; V was cut back by 0 bases and J by 2 bases. The CDR3 nucleotides are TGTGCCATCAGTGAGTCGGGACAGGCCAACACTGAAGCTTTCTTT. Encoded protein: CAISESGQANTEAFF.

J is TRBJ1-2 and V is TRBV28, with D hard to call. Germline V lookup: CDR1 MDHEN, CDR2 SYDVKM. Trimming took off 4 bases at V and 8 bases at J, with 17 bases between the two ends. CDR3 length: 14 residues. CDR3 coding DNA: TGTGCCAGCAGTTCCGGCAGTGAGGAGTGGGGCTACACCTTC. It translates to CASSSGSEEWGYTF.

The V gene is TRBV19, the J gene TRBJ1-1, with 7 bases lining up with TRBD1. The CDR3 covers 13 residues. Trimming removed 10 bases from V and 1 base from J; junction bases left unmatched: 6. Germline V gene lookup returns CDR1 LNHDA and CDR2 SQIVND (reference sequence). The CDR3 nucleotides read TGTGCCACCGTGTCAGGGGGGAACACTGAAGCTTTCTTT. Amino acids: CATVSGGNTEAFF.

The count of this clone is one. This chain links TRBV2 with TRBJ2-5; 12 positions agree with TRBD2. In germline, CDR1 is SNHLY, CDR2 FYNNEI. This CDR3 is 17 amino acids long. The ends lost 2 bases at V and 6 bases at J; junction bases unmatched: 10. The CDR3 region is CASSEFLAGGAAKTQYF. The CDR3 bases are TGTGCCAGCAGTGAATTTCTAGCGGGGGGGGCGGCCAAGACCCAGTACTTC.